Listed below are T cell receptor beta chains from one sample, sequenced in a study of CD8+ T cells in alopecia areata. This table comes from immunoSEQ multiplex PCR, and its TCRdb copy is limited to in-frame clones, with some not included. The sample lists 61,000 or so clones; approximately 96% were seen once. Specimen: CD8+ T cells sorted from blood, collected at week 0. These receptors all stem from a human donor with alopecia areata. CDR3s include the opening cysteine and the closing phenylalanine or tryptophan. D genes are given only for firm matches. Clone size, where shown, is once, few, many, or a class for clones that have expanded.

v_gene	d_gene	abundance	j_gene	CDR3nt	CDR3aa
TRBV5-4	TRBD1	-	TRBJ1-1	TGTGCCAGCAGTTCGACAGGGGAAGGCACTGAAGCTTTCTTT	CASSSTGEGTEAFF
TRBV7-2	TRBD1	-	TRBJ2-3	TGTGCCAGCAGCTTAGGGACAGGCAGGGATACGCAGTATTTT	CASSLGTGRDTQYF
TRBV4-1	TRBD1	-	TRBJ2-1	TGCGCCAGCAGCCAAGTGACAGGGGACGAGCAGTTCTTC	CASSQVTGDEQFF
TRBV6-5	-	once	TRBJ1-2	TGTGCCAGCAGTTACTCTCAGGGCCGATACTATGGCTACACCTTC	CASSYSQGRYYGYTF
TRBV7-8	-	-	TRBJ2-2	-	CASSFGPGANTGELFF
TRBV11-2	TRBD2	-	TRBJ2-1	TGTGCCAGCAGCCTCGGGACTAGCGGAACAATGAGTGGGCAGTTCTTC	CASSLGTSGTMSGQFF
TRBV7-6	-	once	TRBJ2-3	TGTGCCAGCAGCTTAGCTTCTCGCCTAGCTGCTACAGATACGCAGTATTTT	CASSLASRLAATDTQYF
TRBV7-9	TRBD1	-	TRBJ2-7	TGTGCCAGCAGCTCGCACAGGGGAGAGGTTCGGTACGAGCAGTACTTC	CASSSHRGEVRYEQYF
TRBV19	-	-	TRBJ2-2	TGTGCCAGTAGATCGAACACCGGGGAGCTGTTTTTT	CASRSNTGELFF
TRBV7-9	-	-	TRBJ2-7	TGTGCCAGCAGCTTAGGAACCTCCGAGCAGTACTTC	CASSLGTSEQYF
TRBV6-5	-	once	TRBJ2-5	TGTGCCAGCAGTTACTCGCCGCCAGGGGCCCAGTACTTC	CASSYSPPGAQYF
TRBV27	-	-	TRBJ2-1	TGTGCCAGCAGTTTAAGTGGGTCTAACTACAATGAGCAGTTCTTC	CASSLSGSNYNEQFF
TRBV29-1	TRBD1	-	TRBJ2-3	TGCAGCGTCCGGGATGACAGGGGTGGATGGTATTTT	CSVRDDRGGWYF
TRBV11-2	TRBD2	-	TRBJ2-5	TGTGCCAGCAGCCCGAGTAGCGGGGGGGATCAAGAGACCCAGTACTTC	CASSPSSGGDQETQYF
TRBV7-9	TRBD2	-	TRBJ2-5	TGTGCCAGCAGCTTAGTACCAGCGGGGCAGAAGACCCAGTACTTC	CASSLVPAGQKTQYF
TRBV29-1	-	-	TRBJ2-1	TGCAGCGTTGAAGAAGTCGACTACAATGAGCAGTTCTTC	CSVEEVDYNEQFF
TRBV29-1	-	-	TRBJ2-5	TGCAGCGTTGAGACAGAGTTGGTCCAAGAGACCCAGTACTTC	CSVETELVQETQYF
TRBV27	-	-	TRBJ2-5	TGTGCCAGCAGTTTAACTTGGGGAGGGACCCAGTACTTC	CASSLTWGGTQYF
TRBV4-1	-	-	TRBJ2-2	TGCGCCAGCAGCCAAGATCAGCCGGGACACCGGGCCGGGGAGCTGTTTTTT	CASSQDQPGHRAGELFF
TRBV5-6	TRBD1	-	TRBJ1-6	TGTGCCAGCAGCTTTGGGACAGGGGGTACTTCACCCCTCCACTTT	CASSFGTGGTSPLHF
TRBV7-6	-	-	TRBJ2-7	TGTGCCAGCAGCTTAACGGGAGACGAGCAGTACTTC	CASSLTGDEQYF
TRBV11-2	-	-	TRBJ2-1	TGTGCCAGCAGCCCCATGAATGAGCAGTTCTTC	CASSPMNEQFF
TRBV9	-	-	TRBJ2-5	TGTGCCAGCAGCCCCCGCGGGGGCGAATGGTACCAAGAGACCCAGTACTTC	CASSPRGGEWYQETQYF
TRBV4-1	-	-	TRBJ2-7	TGCGCCAGCAGCCACGTGTCTTCCTACGAGCAGTACTTC	CASSHVSSYEQYF
TRBV6-5	-	once	TRBJ2-2	TGTGCCAGCAGGGGAATGATGGCCGGGGAGCTGTTTTTT	CASRGMMAGELFF
TRBV6-6	-	once	TRBJ2-7	TGTGCCAGCAGTAACCCCCTAGGTGACGAGCAGTACTTC	CASSNPLGDEQYF
TRBV29-1	TRBD1	-	TRBJ1-1	TGCAGCGTTATTCCCCCCCGGGGACAGGGTTTCGCTGAAGCTTTCTTT	CSVIPPRGQGFAEAFF
TRBV19	TRBD1	once	TRBJ2-7	TGTGCCAGTACCATGACAGGGGCGAACGAGCAGTACTTC	CASTMTGANEQYF
TRBV4-1	TRBD2	-	TRBJ2-1	TGCGCCAGCAGCCAAGATTGGCGGGGGGGCGGTGAGCAGTTCTTC	CASSQDWRGGGEQFF